A single sample gave rise to the 30 T cell receptor beta chains below, sequenced in a study of PD-1 blockade in classical Hodgkin lymphoma. Clones were sequenced by immunoSEQ multiplex PCR, and TCRdb holds only the in-frame ones, with some missing. The data contain 34,000 or so clones, roughly 90% of them seen just once; the ten biggest clones take up approximately 0.3%. Described time point: cycle 4 day 1 (C4D1), after more than five weeks of nivolumab. Every one of the patients relapsed after autologous stem cell transplantation (brentuximab vedotin exposure was variable). CD4+ T cells were purified from thawed PBMCs by negative selection. The sample consisted of CD4+ T cells from blood, taken before the fourth cycle of nivolumab. All receptors come from a human donor with classical Hodgkin lymphoma.

This sequence joins TRBV7-8 and TRBJ1-1, with 8 positions matching TRBD1. Losses at the gene ends were 0 bases for V and 4 bases for J; bases not matched to a gene: 7. CDR3 length equals 16 residues. Per germline, CDR1 SGHVS and CDR2 FQNEAQ. The CDR3 sequence is CASSLADRGRGTEAFF. The CDR3 DNA reads as TGTGCCAGCAGCTTAGCCGACAGGGGCAGGGGCACTGAAGCTTTCTTT.

The CDR3 DNA reads TGTGCCAGCAGACACCCGGAGACCAGGGAGCAGTACTTC. This codes for CASRHPETREQYF. The V and J genes are TRBV6-6 and TRBJ2-7; D is unresolved. Germline lookup yields CDR1 MNHNY and CDR2 SVGAGI (reference sequence). The CDR3 is 13 amino acids. Trimming took off 6 bases at V and 7 bases at J, with 16 bases between the two ends.

The rearrangement joins TRBV2 to TRBJ2-6; 9 nucleotides agree with TRBD1. The CDR3 contains 17 residues. Germline CDR1 reads SNHLY; CDR2 reads FYNNEI. V lost 6 bases to trimming and J lost 4 bases; unmatched junction nucleotides: 10. CDR3 residues: CASSPGQGRRGANVLTF. CDR3 DNA: TGTGCCAGCAGCCCCGGACAGGGGAGGCGGGGGGCCAACGTCCTGACTTTC.

The V gene is TRBV15, the J gene TRBJ2-3, with D possibly matching TRBD2 (6 bases). V lost 0 bases to trimming and J lost 7 bases, with 17 bases between them. Germline V gene data show CDR1 as LNHNV and CDR2 as YYDKDF (reference sequence). CDR3 length equals 16 residues. In DNA, the CDR3 is TGTGCCACCAGCAGAGACCCGGGAGAGCCCCCCTATACGCAGTATTTT. Amino acids: CATSRDPGEPPYTQYF.

This chain links TRBV7-9 with TRBJ1-4; possible D gene TRBD1, 6 bases. CDR1 is SEHNR, CDR2 FQNEAQ, per germline (reference sequence). CDR3 length equals 17 residues. The V end was cut by 5 bases, the J end by 3 bases, with 19 bases between. The CDR3 coding sequence is TGTGCCAGCAGCCACCGAGGGGGTAAACAGGCTAATGAAAAACTGTTTTTT. Translating gives CASSHRGGKQANEKLFF. Looking up the rest from reference TRBV7-9 and TRBJ1-4 gives the full variable domain: DTGVSQNPRHKITKRGQNVTFRCDPISEHNRLYWYRQTLGQGPEFLTYFQNEAQLEKSRLLSDRFSAERPKGSFSTLEIQRTEQGDSAMYLCASSHRGGKQANEKLFFGSGTQLSVL.

V gene TRBV5-6 combines with J gene TRBJ2-7; maybe TRBD2 (5 bases). CDR3 length equals 14 residues. CDR1 SGHDT and CDR2 YYEEEE come from the germline V gene. V shed 2 bases and J shed 6 bases, with 15 bases lying between them. The chain's CDR3 is CASSLLWTSREQYF. CDR3 coding DNA: TGTGCCAGCAGCTTACTTTGGACTTCTCGCGAGCAGTACTTC.

V and J are TRBV30 and TRBJ1-1; unclear D gene. The length of the CDR3 is 12 residues. The ends were cut back, 5 bases at V and 5 bases at J, with 12 bases in the middle. Germline CDR1 and CDR2: GTSNPN and SVGIG (reference sequence). CDR3 sequence (DNA): TGTGCCTGGGCGGCCCGTTGGACTGAAGCTTTCTTT. It encodes CAWAARWTEAFF.

The chain combines TRBV2 with TRBJ2-7; 10 bases map to TRBD1. The V gene end was trimmed by 11 bases and the J gene end by 1 base; junction bases not matched to a gene: 5. Germline CDR1 is SNHLY and CDR2 is FYNNEI. This CDR3 spans 13 amino acids. CDR3 in amino acids: CADRDRGSYEQYF. CDR3 sequence (DNA): TGTGCCGACCGGGACAGGGGATCCTACGAGCAGTACTTC.

This clone has just a few counts. The rearrangement joins TRBV28 to TRBJ2-7; D is unclear. The CDR3 spans 11 residues. The germline CDR1 and CDR2 sequences are MDHEN and SYDVKM. Trimming took 4 bases from V and 0 from J, leaving 1 base between them. The CDR3 DNA sequence: TGTGCCAGCAGTTCCTCCTACGAGCAGTACTTC. This gives the protein CASSSSYEQYF.

The chain is built from TRBV18 and TRBJ2-2; D gene ambiguous. CDR1 KGHSH and CDR2 LQKENI come from the germline V gene. Trimming removed 3 bases from V and 1 base from J, with 0 bases in between. There are 12 residues in the CDR3. This CDR3 reads CASSPNTGELFF. The CDR3 DNA reads TGTGCCAGCTCACCGAACACCGGGGAGCTGTTTTTT.

The chain combines TRBV6-8 with TRBJ1-5; the D gene is possibly TRBD1 (6 bases). Germline CDR1 and CDR2: MNHGY and SAAAGT. Trimming took off 6 bases at V and 4 bases at J, with 28 bases between the two ends. The CDR3 is 19 amino acids. CDR3 sequence: CASRHRDKRALGWNQPQHF. CDR3 nucleotide sequence: TGTGCCAGCAGACACCGGGACAAGCGGGCCTTGGGGTGGAATCAGCCCCAGCATTTT.

J is TRBJ2-7 and V is TRBV10-3, with a possible D match to TRBD1 (5 bases). The CDR3 is 14 amino acids. CDR1 is ENHRY and CDR2 is SYGVKD in the germline V gene. The V end lost 0 bases, the J end lost 2 bases, and 8 bases lay between the germline ends. Written as DNA, the CDR3 is TGTGCCATCAGTGAGTCGCAGGGAACCTACGAGCAGTACTTC. It is translated as CAISESQGTYEQYF.

This chain uses TRBV7-2 with TRBJ2-5; D gene unclear. Germline V gene data show CDR1 as SGHTA and CDR2 as FQGNSA. V lost 3 bases and J lost 10, with 15 bases in between. The CDR3 has 13 residues. CDR3 sequence reads: CASSLPEAVGQYF. The CDR3 bases are TGTGCCAGCAGCTTGCCAGAGGCGGTTGGCCAGTACTTC. The whole variable domain, filled in from reference TRBV7-2 and TRBJ2-5, reads GAGVSQSPSNKVTEKGKDVELRCDPISGHTALYWYRQSLGQGLEFLIYFQGNSAPDKSGLPSDRFSAERTGGSVSTLTIQRTQQEDSAVYLCASSLPEAVGQYFGPGTRLLVL.

The chain recombines TRBV5-1 with TRBJ2-7, with a weak D call TRBD2 (6 bases). The CDR3 runs 13 residues. The V gene's germline CDR1 is SGHRS and CDR2 YFSETQ. V gave up 2 bases and J gave up 5 bases, with 11 bases separating them. The CDR3 DNA is TGCGCCAGCAGCTTCGGGGGAGTGGACGAGCAGTACTTC. Protein product: CASSFGGVDEQYF.

CDR3 in amino acids: CASSSPRQGSSYEQYF. CDR3 coding DNA: TGTGCCAGCAGTTCACCTCGACAGGGGAGCTCCTACGAGCAGTACTTC. The V and J genes are TRBV27 and TRBJ2-7; 8 positions agree with TRBD1. The CDR3 is 16 residues long. Germline values: CDR1 MNHEY, CDR2 SMNVEV (reference sequence). V shed 4 bases, J shed 0 bases, and the junction held 8 bases outside the gene matches.

The chain employs TRBV25-1 and TRBJ1-2; 7 bases map to TRBD1. Germline V gene lookup returns CDR1 MGHDK and CDR2 SYGVNS. Germline trimming cut 6 bases from V and 2 bases from J; bases unmatched to any gene: 12. This CDR3 spans 16 amino acids. CDR3 nucleotide sequence: TGTGCCAGCAGCTGGGCCGCCGGGACAGTAAACTATGGCTACACCTTC. Encoded protein: CASSWAAGTVNYGYTF.

V and J are TRBV10-3 and TRBJ2-1, with a possible D match to TRBD1 (6 bases). Trimming took off 0 bases at V and 15 bases at J, with 18 bases between the two ends. The CDR3 extends over 14 amino acids. Germline V gives CDR1 ENHRY, CDR2 SYGVKD. CDR3 sequence: CAISESGRGRTAFF. CDR3 coding DNA: TGTGCCATCAGTGAGTCGGGCAGGGGCCGTACTGCGTTCTTC.

V and J are TRBV7-9 and TRBJ1-3; a weak D match, TRBD1 (5 bases). CDR3 size: 15 residues. The germline V and J ends were trimmed by 5 bases and 0 bases, with 11 bases remaining between them. Germline lookup yields CDR1 SEHNR and CDR2 FQNEAQ (reference sequence). CDR3 in amino acids: CASSHIDSSGNTIYF. The CDR3 DNA reads as TGTGCCAGCAGCCACATCGACAGCTCTGGAAACACCATATATTTT.

The V call is TRBV18, the J call TRBJ2-2, with 11 bases identical to TRBD2. From germline, CDR1 is KGHSH and CDR2 LQKENI. CDR3 length: 16 amino acids. Losses at the gene ends were 2 bases for V and 4 bases for J; bases not matched to a gene: 3. The CDR3 spells CASSPILAGATGELFF. CDR3 nucleotide sequence: TGTGCCAGCTCACCAATACTAGCGGGAGCCACCGGGGAGCTGTTTTTT.

The gene calls are TRBV7-9 and TRBJ1-1, with D possibly matching TRBD1 (5 bases). The CDR3 runs to 15 residues. Germline-derived CDR1 and CDR2 are SEHNR and FQNEAQ (reference sequence). Deletions cut 5 bases from V and 1 base from J, with 14 bases between. The CDR3 coding sequence is TGTGCCAGCAGCCCTGGGGACGGGCGGAACACTGAAGCTTTCTTT. Translation: CASSPGDGRNTEAFF.

The chain joins TRBV27 to TRBJ2-1; 11 bases are a match to TRBD1. Germline CDR1 MNHEY, CDR2 SMNVEV (reference sequence). There are 16 residues in the CDR3. V was pared by 5 bases and J by 3 bases, with 6 bases of the junction left unmatched. CDR3: CASSPPGTGGYNEQFF. CDR3 sequence (DNA): TGTGCCAGCAGTCCCCCCGGGACAGGGGGCTACAATGAGCAGTTCTTC.

V is TRBV21-1 and J is TRBJ1-1. TRBV21-1 is reported as a pseudogene. The CDR3 contains 12 residues. In DNA form, the CDR3 reads TGTGCCAGCAGCAAGGAGCACACTGAAGCTTTCTTT. Residues: CASSKEHTEAFF.

V is TRBV30 and J is TRBJ2-5; tentative D call: TRBD2 (5 bases). V was shortened by 2 bases and J by 2 bases, with 9 bases between the two germline ends. This CDR3 comprises 13 residues. CDR1 and CDR2 (germline): GTSNPN, SVGIG (reference sequence). The CDR3 here is CAWSLRTQETQYF. The CDR3 nucleotides read TGTGCCTGGAGTCTCCGGACTCAAGAGACCCAGTACTTC. The entire variable domain, with the rest obtained from reference TRBV30 and TRBJ2-5, is as follows: SQTIHQWPATLVQPVGSPLSLECTVEGTSNPNLYWYRQAAGRGLQLLFYSVGIGQISSEVPQNLSASRPQDRQFILSSKKLLLSDSGFYLCAWSLRTQETQYFGPGTRLLVL.

The gene calls are TRBV5-1 and TRBJ2-3, with 9 bases identical to TRBD2. CDR1 is SGHRS and CDR2 is YFSETQ in the germline V gene. The CDR3 totals 14 residues. After removal of 3 bases from V and 3 bases from J, the junction contained 2 bases not matched to a gene. Written as DNA, the CDR3 is TGCGCCAGCAGCTCCGGACTAGCGACAGATACGCAGTATTTT. Its protein is CASSSGLATDTQYF.

This chain uses TRBV5-6 with TRBJ2-3; 7 bases agree with TRBD2. Looked up from germline, CDR1 is SGHDT and CDR2 is YYEEEE. The CDR3 is 14 amino acids. V was pared by 2 bases and J by 5 bases, with 5 bases of the junction left unmatched. As DNA, the CDR3 is TGTGCCAGCAGCTTCAGCGGGATAGGAGATACGCAGTATTTT. It codes for CASSFSGIGDTQYF.

V usage is TRBV6-1 and J usage is TRBJ2-3, with D possibly being TRBD1 (6 bases). This CDR3 has 14 residues. Trimming stripped 5 bases from V and 5 bases from J, with 14 bases between. The V gene's germline CDR1 is MNHNS and CDR2 SASEGT. DNA for the CDR3: TGTGCCAGCAGTCGGTACAGGGCTGAAGATACGCAGTATTTT. Protein sequence: CASSRYRAEDTQYF.

This clone has a handful of counts. The chain employs TRBV7-2 and TRBJ1-5; D uncertain. V dropped 1 base and J dropped 4 bases, with 5 bases sitting between them. Looked up from germline, CDR1 is SGHTA and CDR2 is FQGNSA. The CDR3 consists of 13 residues. The DNA for the CDR3 is TGTGCCAGCAGCTTAGTGCAGAATCAGCCCCAGCATTTT. As protein: CASSLVQNQPQHF.

CDR3 nucleotides: TGTGCCAGCAGTCCACCGCCGGGCAACACTGAAGCTTTCTTT. Protein sequence: CASSPPPGNTEAFF. The chain has TRBV28 and TRBJ1-1; D remains ambiguous. Germline CDR1 is MDHEN and CDR2 is SYDVKM. Trimming took 5 bases from V and 2 from J, leaving 12 bases between them. This CDR3 is built from 14 residues.

The chain couples TRBV28 to TRBJ1-2; D may be TRBD1 (6 bases). The CDR3 sequence is 14 residues long. V shed 4 bases and J shed 3 bases, with 12 bases lying between them. The germline gives CDR1 MDHEN, CDR2 SYDVKM. The CDR3 is CASSWADRYYGYTF. The DNA of the CDR3 is TGTGCCAGCAGTTGGGCGGACAGATACTATGGCTACACCTTC.

The chain couples TRBV4-1 to TRBJ2-1; TRBD2 aligns across 9 bases. This CDR3 contains 18 residues. The junction had 13 bases not matched to a gene; V was cut back by 1 base and J by 6 bases. Germline-derived CDR1 and CDR2 are MGHRA and YSYEKL. The CDR3 loop reads CASSQVMRGRARTNEQFF. CDR3 DNA: TGCGCCAGCAGCCAAGTGATGCGCGGGAGGGCCCGAACCAATGAGCAGTTCTTC.